These 28 T cell receptor beta chains were sequenced from one sample in a study of blood T cell repertoires in COVID-19. The repertoire was sequenced with immunoSEQ multiplex PCR; TCRdb's copy has only in-frame clones and lacks some. Among approximately 250,000 clones listed, around 88% were seen once. Sequences were obtained from peripheral blood. Receptors were obtained from a man aged 25-45 years with active or convalescent COVID-19.

The V gene is TRBV10-2, the J gene TRBJ2-3, with D maybe TRBD2 (7 bases). The V gene's germline CDR1 is WSHSY and CDR2 SAAADI. V dropped 4 bases and J dropped 6 bases, with 23 bases sitting between them. The CDR3 extends over 17 amino acids. CDR3 DNA: TGCGCCAGCAGTGGGGACTTAGGGGGGGCCCCTCTTGATACGCAGTATTTT. Protein sequence: CASSGDLGGAPLDTQYF.

V usage is TRBV7-2 and J usage is TRBJ1-1; D uncertain. The CDR3 runs 15 residues. Per the germline V gene, CDR1 is SGHTA and CDR2 is FQGNSA. Trimming left V 2 bases short and J 6 bases short, with 16 bases between. In DNA form, the CDR3 reads TGTGCCAGCAGCTTAAATGGAGGGAGCCGGTCTGAAGCTTTCTTT. Encoded protein: CASSLNGGSRSEAFF.

The V and J genes are TRBV4-3 and TRBJ2-7, with a possible D match to TRBD2 (6 bases). CDR3 length: 12 residues. The V gene lost 4 bases and the J gene lost 3 bases, with 7 bases spanning the gap. Germline V gene data show CDR1 as LGHNA and CDR2 as YSLEER. CDR3 DNA sequence: TGCGCCAGCAGCCCCGGGGGCTACGAGCAGTACTTC. This translates into CASSPGGYEQYF.

This rearrangement joins TRBV18 to TRBJ1-3, with 9 bases identical to TRBD1. Trimming removed 4 bases from V and 0 bases from J; junction bases left unmatched: 16. The CDR3 is made up of 20 amino acids. Germline values: CDR1 KGHSH, CDR2 LQKENI. The CDR3 coding sequence is TGTGCCAGCTCACTATACCGGGACAGGGCACCCCCAAGCTCTGGAAACACCATATATTTT. Encoded protein: CASSLYRDRAPPSSGNTIYF. The full variable domain, with the rest looked up from reference TRBV18 and TRBJ1-3, is NAGVMQNPRHLVRRRGQEARLRCSPMKGHSHVYWYRQLPEEGLKFMVYLQKENIIDESGMPKERFSAEFPKEGPSILRIQQVVRGDSAAYFCASSLYRDRAPPSSGNTIYFGEGSWLTVV.

This chain joins TRBV11-2 and TRBJ1-2, with D maybe TRBD1 (5 bases). The CDR3 length is 15 residues. V shed 5 bases and J shed 4 bases, with 17 bases lying between them. The V gene's germline CDR1 is SGHAT and CDR2 FQNNGV. CDR3 sequence (DNA): TGTGCCAGCAGCGCAGTCGGGGGGGGTAGCTATGGCTACACCTTC. Translating it yields CASSAVGGGSYGYTF.

The chain has TRBV7-6 and TRBJ2-4, with TRBD1 identical over 7 bases. The V and J ends lost 3 bases and 0 bases, in that order; junction bases with no gene match: 5. The CDR3 has 16 residues. Looked up from germline, CDR1 is SGHVS and CDR2 is FNYEAQ. The CDR3 DNA reads as TGTGCCAGCAGCTTGGGGACAGATTTAGCCAAAAACATTCAGTACTTC. It is translated as CASSLGTDLAKNIQYF.

The rearrangement joins TRBV7-9 to TRBJ1-2; 7 bases are a match to TRBD1. CDR3 size: 14 residues. V lost 5 bases and J lost 3; bases outside the gene matches: 6. In germline, CDR1 is SEHNR, CDR2 FQNEAQ (reference sequence). In DNA form, the CDR3 reads TGTGCCAGCAGCGCGCGACAGGGCTACTATGGCTACACCTTC. It codes for CASSARQGYYGYTF.

The V call is TRBV9, the J call TRBJ1-6; D uncertain. With 0 bases removed from V and 7 bases from J, the gap between germline ends came to 8 bases. The germline V gene has CDR1 SGDLS and CDR2 YYNGEE. The CDR3 extends over 14 amino acids. This CDR3 is CASSVATVNSPLHF. CDR3 DNA sequence: TGTGCCAGCAGCGTAGCCACAGTCAATTCACCCCTCCACTTT.

The chain has TRBV6-4 and TRBJ2-1; the D gene is possibly TRBD2 (6 bases). Trimming removed 8 bases at V and 0 bases at J, with 17 bases between. The germline V gene encodes CDR1 MRHNA and CDR2 SNTAGT. The CDR3 has 16 residues. CDR3 sequence (DNA): TGTGCCAGCTTGACGTTGCGGGATAACTCCTACAATGAGCAGTTCTTC. Translating gives CASLTLRDNSYNEQFF.

The chain has TRBV5-1 and TRBJ1-4; 7 nucleotides match TRBD1. Per the germline V gene, CDR1 is SGHRS and CDR2 is YFSETQ. CDR3 length: 13 residues. Trimming took 7 bases from V and 7 from J; bases not matched to a gene: 7. Written as DNA, the CDR3 is TGCGCCAGCCGACAGGGTTATGGTGAAAAACTGTTTTTT. This gives the protein CASRQGYGEKLFF.

The chain links TRBV6-1 to TRBJ1-5; D is unclear. The CDR3 loop spans 14 amino acids. Germline V gene lookup returns CDR1 MNHNS and CDR2 SASEGT. Between the trimmed V and J ends, which lost 0 bases and 6 bases, there was a span of 9 bases. The CDR3 DNA reads TGTGCCAGCAGTGAAGCCCGGGATCCTCAGCCCCAGCATTTT. This encodes CASSEARDPQPQHF.

This clone occurred once. The genes are TRBV5-1 and TRBJ2-3; a weak D match, TRBD1 (6 bases). The V gene's germline CDR1 is SGHRS and CDR2 YFSETQ. CDR3 length: 13 amino acids. The V gene lost 8 bases and the J gene lost 4 bases, with 14 bases spanning the gap. Here the CDR3 DNA reads TGCGCCAGTAACAGGGATTGGGCAGATACGCAGTATTTT. This translates into CASNRDWADTQYF.

V gene TRBV6-1 combines with J gene TRBJ1-1, with 9 positions matching TRBD1. V lost 3 bases to trimming and J lost 2 bases; unmatched junction nucleotides: 4. The CDR3 contains 15 residues. Germline V CDR1 and CDR2: MNHNS, SASEGT. CDR3 DNA: TGTGCCAGCAGTGATGGGACAGGGAGAAACACTGAAGCTTTCTTT. Translated: CASSDGTGRNTEAFF.

The chain has TRBV6-6 and TRBJ1-2, with D maybe TRBD1 (6 bases). Trimming took off 6 bases at V and 3 bases at J, with 14 bases between the two ends. Germline lookup yields CDR1 MNHNY and CDR2 SVGAGI (reference sequence). The CDR3 is 14 residues long. CDR3 coding DNA: TGTGCCAGCAGCCAGGAAGCAGGGGACTATGGCTACACCTTC. Its protein product is CASSQEAGDYGYTF.

This sequence joins TRBV5-1 and TRBJ1-1; 12 bases match TRBD1. The V gene's germline CDR1 is SGHRS and CDR2 YFSETQ. The CDR3 is made up of 16 amino acids. Losses at the gene ends were 4 bases for V and 6 bases for J; bases not matched to a gene: 10. This chain's CDR3 is CASSLGTGGSFSEAFF. CDR3 nucleotides: TGCGCCAGCAGCCTTGGGACAGGGGGCAGCTTTTCTGAAGCTTTCTTT.

The gene calls are TRBV9 and TRBJ2-2; perhaps TRBD2 as D (5 bases). This CDR3 is built from 14 residues. V was shortened by 4 bases and J by 4 bases, with 11 bases between the two germline ends. Germline lookup yields CDR1 SGDLS and CDR2 YYNGEE. CDR3 loop: CASSPMGSTGELFF. The DNA of the CDR3 is TGTGCCAGCAGCCCGATGGGGAGCACCGGGGAGCTGTTTTTT.

The V gene is TRBV5-5, the J gene TRBJ1-6; 7 bases line up with TRBD1. CDR1 SGHKS and CDR2 YYEKEE come from the germline V gene (reference sequence). This CDR3 contains 17 residues. With V trimmed by 2 bases and J by 5 bases, 10 bases remained unmatched. For the CDR3, the DNA is TGTGCCAGCAGCTTTAGATCTCCGGGACAGAATAATTCACCCCTCCACTTT. Protein product: CASSFRSPGQNNSPLHF.

The chain employs TRBV13 and TRBJ1-1; weak D call: TRBD1 (6 bases). The germline V gene encodes CDR1 PRHDT and CDR2 FYEKMQ (reference sequence). The CDR3 is 14 amino acids. V lost 2 bases, J lost 1 base, and 8 bases lay in between. The CDR3 spells CASSLNRANTEAFF. Written as DNA, the CDR3 is TGTGCCAGCAGCTTAAACAGGGCGAACACTGAAGCTTTCTTT.

V usage is TRBV7-2 and J usage is TRBJ2-3; 9 nucleotides match TRBD2. Germline V lookup: CDR1 SGHTA, CDR2 FQGNSA. Trimming cost V 2 bases and J 5 bases; bases outside gene matches: 14. The CDR3 spans 18 residues. CDR3 region: CASSLRSSPAGGGDTQYF. DNA for the CDR3: TGTGCCAGCAGCTTAAGGTCGAGTCCAGCGGGGGGTGGAGATACGCAGTATTTT.

V gene TRBV5-1 combines with J gene TRBJ1-1, with TRBD1 identical over 8 bases. Germline CDR1 is SGHRS and CDR2 is YFSETQ. This CDR3 has 15 amino acids. After removal of 0 bases from V and 0 bases from J, the junction contained 1 base not matched to a gene. CDR3: CASSLVQGVNTEAFF. The CDR3 coding sequence is TGCGCCAGCAGCTTGGTACAGGGGGTGAACACTGAAGCTTTCTTT.

This chain connects TRBV4-3 to TRBJ1-1; D not resolved. Trimming shortened V by 1 base and J by 5 bases, and 17 bases separated the two germline ends. From germline, CDR1 is LGHNA and CDR2 YSLEER. The CDR3 length is 16 residues. CDR3 in amino acids: CASSQVLGRVGTEAFF. The CDR3 DNA is TGCGCCAGCAGCCAAGTGCTTGGTCGGGTGGGTACTGAAGCTTTCTTT.

This clone was detected once. V gene TRBV30 combines with J gene TRBJ1-5; tentatively, D is TRBD1 (6 bases). From germline, CDR1 is GTSNPN and CDR2 SVGIG (reference sequence). The CDR3 spans 13 residues. V shed 3 bases and J shed 5 bases, with 11 bases lying between them. This CDR3 reads CAWSTRGYQPQHF. CDR3 DNA sequence: TGTGCCTGGAGCACCAGGGGTTATCAGCCCCAGCATTTT.

The J gene is TRBJ2-7, the V gene TRBV7-6; 9 positions match TRBD1. V lost 5 bases, J lost 2 bases, and 7 bases stayed unmatched. The CDR3 consists of 15 residues. In germline, CDR1 is SGHVS, CDR2 FNYEAQ. CDR3 region: CASSAGTGPTYEQYF. In DNA form, the CDR3 reads TGTGCCAGCAGCGCGGGGACAGGGCCGACCTACGAGCAGTACTTC. The whole variable domain, remainder taken from reference TRBV7-6 and TRBJ2-7, is GAGVSQSPRYKVTKRGQDVALRCDPISGHVSLYWYRQALGQGPEFLTYFNYEAQQDKSGLPNDRFSAERPEGSISTLTIQRTEQRDSAMYRCASSAGTGPTYEQYFGPGTRLTVT.

The chain links TRBV6-6 to TRBJ1-5; no reliable D call. The CDR3 spans 13 residues. Germline V gene sequence: CDR1 MNHNY, CDR2 SVGAGI (reference sequence). Trimming stripped 5 bases from V and 3 bases from J, with 8 bases between. CDR3 residues: CASSPPSNQPQHF. The CDR3 DNA follows: TGTGCCAGCAGTCCCCCCTCCAATCAGCCCCAGCATTTT.

CDR3 sequence (DNA): TGTGCCAGCAGTGATGAAGCAGGGTCCACAGATACGCAGTATTTT. This codes for CASSDEAGSTDTQYF. V gene TRBV6-4 combines with J gene TRBJ2-3; a weak D match, TRBD1 (5 bases). The CDR3 has 15 amino acids. Between the trimmed V and J ends, which lost 3 bases and 2 bases, there was a span of 12 bases. The V gene's germline CDR1 is MRHNA and CDR2 SNTAGT.

V is TRBV7-2 and J is TRBJ1-2; no clear D. Per germline, CDR1 SGHTA and CDR2 FQGNSA. This CDR3 has 14 amino acids. Trimming shortened V by 2 bases and J by 3 bases, and 10 bases separated the two germline ends. CDR3 bases: TGTGCCAGCAGCTTAATTCTGGCGGACTATGGCTACACCTTC. Translating it yields CASSLILADYGYTF.

This rearrangement joins TRBV6-2 or TRBV6-3 to TRBJ2-3; D unresolved. CDR3 length: 18 amino acids. With 0 bases removed from V and 0 bases from J, the gap between germline ends came to 16 bases. Germline V gene data show CDR1 as MNHEY and CDR2 as SVGEGT. CDR3 amino acids: CASSYSRQTIASTDTQYF. The CDR3, as DNA: TGTGCCAGCAGTTACTCTAGGCAGACCATAGCTAGCACAGATACGCAGTATTTT.

The chain uses TRBV9 and TRBJ2-7, with D tentatively TRBD2 (5 bases). V shed 4 bases and J shed 0 bases, with 8 bases lying between them. The length of the CDR3 is 13 residues. Germline V CDR1 and CDR2: SGDLS, YYNGEE. The CDR3 loop is CASSPRDSYEQYF. The CDR3 DNA reads as TGTGCCAGCAGCCCGAGGGACTCCTACGAGCAGTACTTC.